Listed here are 30 T cell receptor beta chains from one sample, sequenced in a study of blood T cells in healthy people across ages. Primers used in a second PCR of roughly 6 to 12 cycles were a sample-barcoded 5' primer and a J-beta primer mix. Using its own MiXCR run on the 5' RACE reads, TCRdb lists one record per CDR3 protein. The profile covers over a million distinct CDR3 sequences, with approximately 43% appearing a single time and 4% taken by the ten largest. Sequencing was done on a sample of blood. These receptors originate from a woman aged 18-29 years in good health.

DNA for the CDR3: TGTGCCAGCAGTACTCCCTCAGGAGGGCGAGGACAGGGGCTCTATGGCTACACCTTC. Protein product: CASSTPSGGRGQGLYGYTF. The chain uses TRBV28 and TRBJ1-2, with TRBD1 matching 9 bases. From germline, CDR1 is MDHEN and CDR2 SYDVKM. The trim removed 5 bases at V and 4 bases at J, leaving 20 bases unmatched. This CDR3 region has 19 residues.

This clonotype was counted a few times. The V and J genes are TRBV6-6 and TRBJ1-5; TRBD1 aligns across 7 bases. The ends lost 7 bases at V and 5 bases at J; junction bases unmatched: 5. Germline V gene lookup returns CDR1 MNHNY and CDR2 SVGAGI (reference sequence). This CDR3 spans 13 amino acids. CDR3 bases: TGTGCCAGCACCACAGGGGATCATCAGCCCCAGCATTTT. It translates to CASTTGDHQPQHF.

The chain carries TRBV4-3 and TRBJ1-2; D is unclear. The germline gives CDR1 LGHNA, CDR2 YSLEER. V was trimmed by 5 bases and J by 0 bases, leaving 13 bases between them. The CDR3 runs 15 residues. In DNA, the CDR3 is TGCGCCAGCAGCGGCTACTCCACGGCTAACTATGGCTACACCTTC. Translation gives CASSGYSTANYGYTF.

The J gene is TRBJ2-1, the V gene TRBV3-1; 13 bases map to TRBD2. The V segment lost 0 bases and the J segment 15 bases; nucleotides outside the gene matches: 5. The CDR3 runs to 14 residues. The germline CDR1 and CDR2 sequences are LGHDT and YNNKEL (reference sequence). The CDR3 loop is CASSQELAGGPRFF. The CDR3 DNA follows: TGTGCCAGCAGCCAAGAACTAGCGGGGGGGCCCCGGTTCTTC.

This clonotype was picked up a small number of times. V and J are TRBV2 and TRBJ2-3, with 8 bases that match TRBD2. V was pared by 6 bases and J by 3 bases, with 11 bases of the junction left unmatched. The CDR3 sequence is 16 residues long. Germline-derived CDR1 and CDR2 are SNHLY and FYNNEI. In DNA, the CDR3 is TGTGCCAGCAGGAGATATAGCGGGACACAGACAGATACGCAGTATTTT. It specifies CASRRYSGTQTDTQYF. Combining the CDR3 with reference TRBV2 and TRBJ2-3 gives the whole variable domain EPEVTQTPSHQVTQMGQEVILRCVPISNHLYFYWYRQILGQKVEFLVSFYNNEISEKSEIFDDQFSVERPDGSNFTLKIRSTKLEDSAMYFCASRRYSGTQTDTQYFGPGTRLTVL.

The CDR3 DNA is TGTGCCAGCACAACGACTAGTTACACAGATACGCAGTATTTT. Its translation: CASTTTSYTDTQYF. The chain is built from TRBV5-5 and TRBJ2-3, with D possibly TRBD2 on 6 matching bases. Per germline, CDR1 SGHKS and CDR2 YYEKEE (reference sequence). V was pared by 6 bases and J by 2 bases, with 13 bases between. CDR3 length: 14 residues.

V and J are TRBV20-1 and TRBJ2-7; the D is unclear. Trimming removed 4 bases from V and 4 bases from J, with 11 bases in between. CDR3 length: 12 amino acids. Germline V gives CDR1 DFQATT, CDR2 SNEGSKA (reference sequence). The CDR3, as DNA: TGCAGTGCTAAGGGAAGAGGATACGAGCAGTACTTC. It specifies CSAKGRGYEQYF.

The chain has TRBV7-2 and TRBJ2-7; D not resolved. The germline V gene encodes CDR1 SGHTA and CDR2 FQGNSA. The ends were cut back, 5 bases at V and 1 base at J, with 12 bases in the middle. This CDR3 is 14 amino acids long. The CDR3 DNA reads TGTGCCAGCAGCCTCGAGAAGATATCCTACGAGCAGTACTTC. This encodes CASSLEKISYEQYF.

The chain employs TRBV20-1 and TRBJ2-7, with D unclear. This CDR3 contains 14 residues. Trimming pared 0 bases from V and 0 bases from J, leaving 9 bases between. The germline V gene encodes CDR1 DFQATT and CDR2 SNEGSKA (reference sequence). CDR3 nucleotides: TGCAGTGCTAGAGATACCCACGTCTCCTACGAGCAGTACTTC. Protein sequence: CSARDTHVSYEQYF.

This clonotype was seen more than once but under ten times. J is TRBJ2-3 and V is TRBV5-1, with a tentative D call TRBD1 (6 bases). Germline values: CDR1 SGHRS, CDR2 YFSETQ. Trimming removed 4 bases at V and 2 bases at J, with 17 bases between. This CDR3 is built from 16 residues. The CDR3 sequence: CASSTRQVSFTDTQYF. Written as DNA, the CDR3 is TGCGCCAGCAGCACCCGACAGGTCTCCTTCACAGATACGCAGTATTTT.

The chain is built from TRBV28 and TRBJ1-2; 7 nucleotides align to TRBD1. This CDR3 spans 13 amino acids. Trimming took 5 bases from V and 7 from J; bases not matched to a gene: 7. CDR1 and CDR2 from the germline V gene are MDHEN and SYDVKM. The chain's CDR3 is CASSDDRVLGYTF. CDR3 sequence (DNA): TGTGCCAGCAGTGATGACAGGGTACTTGGCTACACCTTC.

In this sample, this clonotype turned up a few times. The chain is built from TRBV25-1 and TRBJ2-4, with 9 bases that match TRBD1. Matching the DNA end better, TRBJ2-7 makes the J call doubtful. The germline CDR1 and CDR2 sequences are MGHDK and SYGVNS. The CDR3 is made up of 14 amino acids. As DNA, the CDR3 is TGTGCCAGCAGTGAGGGGACAGGGCACTACGAGCAGTACTTC. It yields the protein CASSEGTGHYEQYF.

Only a few counts were recorded for this clonotype. The chain recombines TRBV27 with TRBJ1-6, with 7 bases aligning to TRBD1. Germline values: CDR1 MNHEY, CDR2 SMNVEV (reference sequence). CDR3 size: 14 residues. Trimming at V came to 8 bases and at J to 1 base, leaving 2 bases not matched to a gene. The CDR3 is CASAQGSYNSPLHF. CDR3 nucleotide sequence: TGTGCCAGCGCACAGGGGTCCTATAATTCACCCCTCCACTTT.

This clonotype was observed at least ten times. J is TRBJ1-6 and V is TRBV7-6; perhaps TRBD1 as D (6 bases). This CDR3 region has 13 residues. Germline CDR1 is SGHVS and CDR2 is FNYEAQ. The V gene lost 5 bases and the J gene lost 6 bases, with 8 bases spanning the gap. CDR3 loop: CASSPDSNSPLHF. The CDR3 region has the DNA TGTGCCAGCAGCCCGGACAGTAATTCACCCCTCCACTTT. The variable domain in full, completed from reference TRBV7-6 and TRBJ1-6, reads GAGVSQSPRYKVTKRGQDVALRCDPISGHVSLYWYRQALGQGPEFLTYFNYEAQQDKSGLPNDRFSAERPEGSISTLTIQRTEQRDSAMYRCASSPDSNSPLHFGNGTRLTVT.

V is TRBV25-1 and J is TRBJ1-1, with D tentatively TRBD1 (5 bases). CDR3 length equals 16 residues. The V and J ends lost 3 bases and 4 bases respectively, with 18 bases between them. CDR1 is MGHDK, CDR2 SYGVNS, per germline. CDR3 DNA: TGTGCCAGCAGTGACGGCGGCAGGGCCTTAGGCACTGAAGCTTTCTTT. Protein product: CASSDGGRALGTEAFF.

The chain recombines TRBV19 with TRBJ1-2; D unresolved. Per germline, CDR1 LNHDA and CDR2 SQIVND (reference sequence). Trimming removed 5 bases at V and 8 bases at J, with 21 bases between. This CDR3 comprises 15 residues. The CDR3 spells CASSDPRTREVGYTF. The CDR3 DNA is TGTGCCAGTAGTGATCCAAGGACGCGGGAGGTCGGCTACACCTTC.

V usage is TRBV7-3 and J usage is TRBJ2-1; weak D call: TRBD2 (6 bases). This CDR3 comprises 17 residues. Germline loops: CDR1 SGHTA, CDR2 FQGTGA. The V end lost 3 bases, the J end lost 5 bases, and 20 bases lay between the germline ends. CDR3 sequence (DNA): TGTGCCAGCAGCTTTCCGGGACGAGGGACTGAAAACAATGAGCAGTTCTTC. Protein sequence: CASSFPGRGTENNEQFF.

The chain recombines TRBV24-1 with TRBJ1-5; no clear D gene. The V end lost 4 bases, the J end lost 9 bases, and 12 bases lay between the germline ends. The CDR3 spans 13 residues. Germline V lookup: CDR1 KGHDR, CDR2 SFDVKD. CDR3 in DNA: TGTGCCACCAGTGAGTACACCGGTTGGCCCCAGCATTTT. Its translation: CATSEYTGWPQHF.

The chain links TRBV6-6 to TRBJ2-1; TRBD2 aligns across 7 bases. V was clipped by 2 bases and J by 7 bases; unmatched bases: 5. The germline V gene has CDR1 MNHNY and CDR2 SVGAGI (reference sequence). The CDR3 runs 14 residues. The CDR3: CASSYVRERNEQFF. In nucleotides, the CDR3 is TGTGCCAGCAGTTACGTGCGGGAGAGGAATGAGCAGTTCTTC.

The chain uses TRBV7-9 and TRBJ2-1; TRBD2 aligns across 12 bases. Germline CDR1 SEHNR, CDR2 FQNEAQ (reference sequence). The CDR3 runs to 16 residues. Trimming removed 6 bases from V and 3 bases from J; junction bases left unmatched: 6. CDR3 DNA: TGTGCCAGCAGAATAGAGGGACTAGCGGGCTACAATGAGCAGTTCTTC. It codes for CASRIEGLAGYNEQFF.

This clonotype showed up just a few times. This chain connects TRBV20-1 to TRBJ2-7; TRBD2 is a possible D gene (6 bases). The V end was cut by 6 bases, the J end by 3 bases, with 21 bases between. Germline lookup yields CDR1 DFQATT and CDR2 SNEGSKA (reference sequence). The CDR3 is made up of 15 amino acids. This CDR3 is CSARANSGLIYEQYF. CDR3 sequence (DNA): TGCAGTGCCCGGGCCAACAGCGGGCTAATCTACGAGCAGTACTTC.

The CDR3 reads CASSPKPTYNEQFF. The CDR3 DNA reads TGTGCCAGCAGCCCCAAGCCGACCTACAATGAGCAGTTCTTC. V is TRBV3-1 and J is TRBJ2-1; D is unresolved. Per the germline V gene, CDR1 is LGHDT and CDR2 is YNNKEL (reference sequence). The length of the CDR3 is 14 residues. The V gene lost 4 bases and the J gene lost 2 bases, with 9 bases spanning the gap.

The V call is TRBV20-1, the J call TRBJ2-3, with D perhaps being TRBD1 or TRBD2 (5 bases each). CDR3 length: 14 amino acids. V was pared by 5 bases and J by 2 bases, with 14 bases between. CDR1 and CDR2 from the germline V gene are DFQATT and SNEGSKA (reference sequence). The DNA for the CDR3 is TGCAGTGCTCCCCCGGGGCATATCACAGATACGCAGTATTTT. It translates to CSAPPGHITDTQYF.

The table lists this clonotype with many counts. This chain links TRBV10-3 with TRBJ1-4; 11 bases map to TRBD1. Germline values: CDR1 ENHRY, CDR2 SYGVKD. V trimming: 4 bases; J trimming: 8 bases; junction bases outside the gene matches: 6. The CDR3 consists of 15 residues. CDR3 sequence (DNA): TGTGCCATCAGTGCCTCCGGGACAGGGGGAGAAAAACTGTTTTTT. Encoded protein: CAISASGTGGEKLFF.

This clonotype was observed many times. The chain uses TRBV4-3 and TRBJ2-7; D possibly corresponds to TRBD1 (5 bases). Germline assignment: CDR1 LGHNA and CDR2 YSLEER. CDR3 length: 15 amino acids. V dropped 1 base and J dropped 0 bases, with 10 bases sitting between them. The CDR3 reads CASSQGTGSSYEQYF. The CDR3 nucleotides are TGCGCCAGCAGCCAAGGTACAGGCAGCTCCTACGAGCAGTACTTC.

The J gene is TRBJ2-7, the V gene TRBV29-1; D gene ambiguous. V was trimmed by 0 bases and J by 12 bases, leaving 15 bases between them. Germline V gene data show CDR1 as SQVTM and CDR2 as ANQGSEA. The CDR3 contains 12 residues. CDR3 residues: CSVEDLVRSRYF. The CDR3 DNA follows: TGCAGCGTTGAAGATCTTGTGAGGAGTCGGTACTTC.

The chain employs TRBV7-2 and TRBJ2-3; 7 bases fit TRBD2. Germline V gene data show CDR1 as SGHTA and CDR2 as FQGNSA. V was clipped by 1 base and J by 10 bases; unmatched bases: 14. This CDR3 is built from 16 residues. CDR3 sequence (DNA): TGTGCCAGCAGCTTAGTCGGCGGGGGTTGGGCCGATCCGCAGTATTTT. Encoded protein: CASSLVGGGWADPQYF.

The chain recombines TRBV11-2 with TRBJ1-2, with TRBD1 matching over 7 bases. The germline V gene has CDR1 SGHAT and CDR2 FQNNGV. CDR3 length: 15 amino acids. V was clipped by 4 bases and J by 8 bases; unmatched bases: 13. CDR3 bases: TGTGCCAGCAGCTCCGTCAGACAGGGTTTGTTCGGCTACACCTTC. It encodes CASSSVRQGLFGYTF.

In its sample, this clonotype was seen many times. V is TRBV6-6 and J is TRBJ1-6; TRBD1 matches at 8 bases. Per the germline V gene, CDR1 is MNHNY and CDR2 is SVGAGI (reference sequence). The ends lost 6 bases at V and 6 bases at J; junction bases unmatched: 7. The CDR3 has 15 residues. The CDR3 spells CASRIRDRINSPLHF. CDR3 nucleotide sequence: TGTGCCAGCAGGATTCGGGACAGGATTAATTCACCCCTCCACTTT.

This CDR3 is CASSLRPQGDETQFF. The CDR3 nucleotides read TGTGCCAGCAGTTTAAGGCCCCAGGGAGACGAGACCCAGTTCTTC. The V call is TRBV12-3 or TRBV12-4, the J call TRBJ2-1; D is tentatively TRBD1 or TRBD2 (5 bases each). V was pared by 2 bases and J by 13 bases, with 21 bases between. This CDR3 is 15 amino acids long.